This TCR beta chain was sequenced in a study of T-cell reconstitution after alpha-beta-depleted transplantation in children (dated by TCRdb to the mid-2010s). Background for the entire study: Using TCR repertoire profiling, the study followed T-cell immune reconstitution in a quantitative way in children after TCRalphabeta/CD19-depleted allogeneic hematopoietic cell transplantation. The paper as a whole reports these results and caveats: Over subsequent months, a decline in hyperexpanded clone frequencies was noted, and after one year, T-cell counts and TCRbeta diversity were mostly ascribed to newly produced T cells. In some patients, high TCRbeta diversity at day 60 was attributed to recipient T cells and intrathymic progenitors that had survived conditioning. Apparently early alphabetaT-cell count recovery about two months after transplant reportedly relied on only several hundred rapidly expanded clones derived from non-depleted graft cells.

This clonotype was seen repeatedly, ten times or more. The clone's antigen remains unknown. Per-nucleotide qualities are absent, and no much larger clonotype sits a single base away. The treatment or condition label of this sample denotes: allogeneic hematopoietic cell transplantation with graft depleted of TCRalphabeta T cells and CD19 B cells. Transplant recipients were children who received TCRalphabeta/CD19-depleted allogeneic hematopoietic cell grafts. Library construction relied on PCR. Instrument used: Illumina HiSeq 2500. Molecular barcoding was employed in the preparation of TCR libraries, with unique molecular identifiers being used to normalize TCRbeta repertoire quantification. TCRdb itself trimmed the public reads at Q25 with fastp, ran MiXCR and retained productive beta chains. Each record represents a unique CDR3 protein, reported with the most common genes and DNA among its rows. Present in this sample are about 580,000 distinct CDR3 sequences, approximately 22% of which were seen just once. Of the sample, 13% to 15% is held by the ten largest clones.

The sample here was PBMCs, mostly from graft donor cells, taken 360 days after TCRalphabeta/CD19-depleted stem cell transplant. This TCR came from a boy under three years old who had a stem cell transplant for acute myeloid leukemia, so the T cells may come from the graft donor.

CDR3 protein: CASSPRLAGGLTPYNEQFF. At the DNA level, the sequence is TGCGCCAGCAGCCCTCGACTAGCGGGGGGGCTTACCCCCTACAATGAGCAGTTCTTC. The V gene is TRBV4-3 and the J gene is TRBJ2-1, with 14 middle bases fitting TRBD2. V loses 4 bases at its end and J loses 2 bases; junction bases beyond the gene matches: 10. CDR1 is given as LGHNA and CDR2 as YSLEER, both from the germline V gene. Counted from cysteine to phenylalanine, this CDR3 has 19 amino acids. Only the CDR3 region is kept as DNA, spanning 57 bases read in frame from base 1.